This paragraph covers one T cell receptor beta chain sequence. Other DNA variants within this sample encode the same CDR3. These data belong to a study of shared clonotypes between healthy human individuals. The CDR3 is made up of 15 amino acids. From germline, CDR1 is SGHRS and CDR2 YFSETQ. J was trimmed by 3 bases and V by 0 bases; bases with no gene match: 3. Each donor was a Caucasian adult residing in Nashville, Tennessee. Produced via immunoSEQ multiplex PCR; TCRdb's table is partial and in-frame only. The sample lists approximately 2.5 million clones; 80% to 95% were seen once. The TCR sequence derives from a man aged 18-30 years in good health. Some clones in this sample may be carry-over from other donors' samples. The sequenced sample was naive CD4+ T cells from PBMCs. Subset reported: CD45RA+ positively selected. The rearrangement uses TRBV5-1 and TRBJ2-1, with 7 nucleotides matching TRBD2. For the CDR3, the DNA is TGCGCCAGCAGCTTGGCATCTAGCGGCTACAATGAGCAGTTCTTC. As protein: CASSLASSGYNEQFF.